This T cell receptor beta chain was retrieved from a study of vaccination effects on CD4 cells after COVID-19. Sequenced by immunoSEQ multiplex PCR; TCRdb stores in-frame clones only, minus some. The sample includes around 30,000 clones, around 79% seen only once; the top ten take around 9.6%. As concerns this clone: Its specificity is not known.

ViraFEST used viral peptide pools to expand antigen-specific CD4+ T cells before sequencing. Isolation of CD4+ T cells took place after about 10 days of culture. The participants, recipients of two vaccine doses, got either BNT162b2 or mRNA-1273. They grew roughly 2 million PBMC in each well, adding 9.5 to 10 IU/ml IL-2 and approximately 10 ug/ml peptides. Half-medium changes using IL-2 medium occurred on days 3 and 7. Germline V gene sequence: CDR1 SGHVS, CDR2 FQNEAQ. Trimming left V 0 bases short and J 3 bases short, with 11 bases between. The CDR3 extends over 15 amino acids. The origin of this receptor is a human donor who received a COVID-19 vaccine. V is TRBV7-8 and J is TRBJ1-2; D gene uncertain. The specimen was CD4+ T cells from PBMCs cultured with HCoV-NL63 spike peptides, collected after COVID-19 vaccination. The CDR3 DNA reads as TGTGCCAGCAGCTTAGCGACTCGCAGCGACTATGGCTACACCTTC. Residues: CASSLATRSDYGYTF.